These T cell receptor beta chains were read from a single sample in a study of blood T cells in healthy people across ages. TCRdb processed the 5' RACE reads anew with MiXCR; each CDR3 protein has one entry. The sample holds about 1.5 million distinct CDR3 sequences, 42% seen once. The sample taken for sequencing was blood. The receptor source for this set is a woman aged 18-29 years in good health. Both conserved end residues are part of each CDR3. A D gene is named only where the DNA matches it firmly. A clone size is listed for some rows: how often the clone was seen (once, few, many), or a class if it is expanded.

v_gene	abundance	d_gene	j_gene	CDR3aa	CDR3nt
TRBV4-1	few	TRBD2	TRBJ2-3	CASSQGRGGRTDTQYF	TGCGCCAGCAGCCAAGGGAGGGGCGGGAGGACAGATACGCAGTATTTT
TRBV30	.	.	TRBJ2-1	CAWSRSGPETQFF	TGTGCCTGGAGTAGGTCAGGGCCAGAGACCCAGTTCTTC
TRBV20-1	.	TRBD1	TRBJ1-4	CSAPIPGTGGELFF	TGCAGTGCTCCAATCCCCGGGACAGGGGGGGAACTGTTTTTT
TRBV5-1	few	.	TRBJ1-2	CASSRSPPNYGYTF	TGCGCCAGCAGCCGGTCTCCTCCTAACTATGGCTACACCTTC
TRBV5-1	many	TRBD1	TRBJ1-2	CASSLGDSNYGYTF	TGTGCCAGCAGCTTAGGGGACAGTAACTATGGCTACACCTTC
TRBV10-3	.	.	TRBJ1-1	CAISEYQGNTEAFF	TGTGCCATCAGTGAGTATCAGGGGAACACTGAAGCTTTCTTT
TRBV12-3/TRBV12-4	.	.	TRBJ2-1	CASGLQGIHNEQFF	TGTGCCAGCGGCCTTCAGGGAATACACAATGAGCAGTTCTTC
TRBV3-1	.	TRBD2	TRBJ2-7	CASSHGGGSYNEQYF	TGTGCCAGCAGCCACGGCGGGGGGTCCTACAATGAGCAGTACTTC
TRBV12-3/TRBV12-4	.	.	TRBJ2-5	CASSTGTAYGNEQYF	TGTGCCAGCAGCACCGGGACCGCCTACGGCAATGAGCAGTACTTC
TRBV12-3/TRBV12-4	few	TRBD1	TRBJ2-5	CASRGGTGQETQYF	TGTGCCAGCAGGGGCGGGACAGGGCAAGAGACCCAGTACTTC
TRBV12-3/TRBV12-4	.	.	TRBJ2-3	CASSFRGDPTDTQYF	TGTGCCAGCAGTTTTAGGGGGGACCCCACAGATACGCAGTATTTT
TRBV27	.	.	TRBJ2-3	CARTIAGRGDGTQYF	TGTGCCAGGACTATAGCGGGCAGGGGGGATGGGACGCAGTATTTT
TRBV27	few	.	TRBJ2-7	CASSPLPRLSYEQYF	TGTGCCAGCAGTCCCCTCCCCAGGTTATCCTACGAGCAGTACTTC
TRBV18	.	.	TRBJ2-6	CASSGDAGANVLTF	TGTGCCAGCTCTGGAGACGCGGGGGCCAACGTCCTGACTTTC
TRBV6-1	few	TRBD1	TRBJ2-7	CASEDRYSYEQYF	TGTGCCAGCGAGGACAGGTACTCCTACGAGCAGTACTTC
TRBV6-5	.	TRBD2	TRBJ2-7	CASRRTSGDFYNEQYF	TGTGCCAGCAGGAGGACTAGCGGGGATTTCTACAATGAGCAGTACTTC
TRBV18	few	TRBD1	TRBJ1-1	CATATGGNTEAFF	TGTGCCACCGCGACAGGGGGCAACACTGAAGCTTTCTTT
TRBV28	.	.	TRBJ1-6	CASSFWEGSFGSPLHF	TGTGCCAGCAGTTTCTGGGAGGGATCGTTCGGTTCACCCCTCCACTTT
TRBV6-2/TRBV6-3	few	TRBD2	TRBJ2-5	CASSYSSSGGQETQYF	TGTGCCAGCAGTTACTCGAGTAGCGGGGGACAAGAGACCCAGTACTTC
TRBV7-2	.	.	TRBJ2-2	CASSARANTGELFF	TGTGCCAGCAGCGCCCGGGCCAACACCGGGGAGCTGTTTTTT
TRBV2	.	TRBD1	TRBJ2-7	CASLSSPGQGAYEQYF	TGTGCCAGTCTATCAAGCCCGGGCCAGGGGGCCTACGAGCAGTACTTC
TRBV11-2	.	.	TRBJ1-4	CASSLEIREGSEKLFF	TGTGCCAGCAGCTTAGAAATCCGGGAGGGTAGTGAAAAACTGTTTTTT
TRBV7-9	few	.	TRBJ1-4	CASTHPSVATNEKLFF	TGTGCCAGCACCCACCCCTCAGTTGCAACTAATGAAAAACTGTTTTTT
TRBV27	.	.	TRBJ2-5	CASSLLGFNEQYF	TGTGCCAGCAGTTTATTGGGGTTTAATGAGCAGTACTTC
TRBV4-1	few	TRBD2	TRBJ2-2	CASSQLTRGGAGELFF	TGCGCCAGCAGCCAACTCACACGGGGGGGAGCTGGGGAGCTGTTTTTT
TRBV20-1	.	.	TRBJ2-1	CSASKGRNQETQFF	TGCAGTGCTAGCAAAGGACGCAACCAAGAGACCCAGTTCTTC
TRBV20-1	few	TRBD2	TRBJ2-1	CSVDVGTSGTYNEQFF	TGCAGTGTGGATGTCGGCACTAGCGGGACCTACAATGAGCAGTTCTTC
TRBV6-5	.	.	TRBJ2-7	CASKQGLVYEQYF	TGTGCCAGCAAGCAGGGGCTAGTCTACGAGCAGTACTTC
TRBV28	.	.	TRBJ2-1	CASSARDQQFF	TGTGCCAGCAGTGCCCGGGACCAGCAGTTCTTC
TRBV5-1	few	.	TRBJ2-7	CASSASRHEQYF	TGCGCCAGCAGTGCCTCACGCCACGAGCAGTACTTC
TRBV20-1	.	.	TRBJ2-7	CSARQAPYNEQYF	TGCAGTGCTAGGCAGGCCCCCTACAATGAGCAGTACTTC
TRBV4-3	.	TRBD1	TRBJ1-1	CASSLSLWAQGAKRQNTEAFF	TGCGCCAGCAGCCTCAGTTTGTGGGCCCAGGGGGCTAAAAGACAGAACACTGAAGCTTTCTTT
TRBV29-1	few	TRBD1	TRBJ2-7	CSVGTGGGIYEQYF	TGCAGCGTTGGTACAGGGGGCGGAATCTACGAGCAGTACTTC
TRBV5-1	few	TRBD1	TRBJ2-5	CASSWQGERETQYF	TGCGCCAGCAGCTGGCAGGGGGAGAGAGAGACCCAGTACTTC
TRBV28	.	.	TRBJ1-2	CASSSGFGYGYTF	TGTGCCAGCAGTTCGGGGTTTGGCTATGGCTACACCTTC
TRBV28	.	TRBD1	TRBJ2-3	CANVNTGTGSFPTDTQYF	TGTGCCAACGTGAATACCGGGACAGGGTCTTTCCCCACAGATACGCAGTATTTT
TRBV28	once	.	TRBJ2-2	CASSFWGQGRNTGELFF	TGTGCCAGCAGTTTTTGGGGGCAGGGAAGAAACACCGGGGAGCTGTTTTTT
TRBV5-1	.	.	TRBJ1-1	CASSLEWVEDTEAFF	TGCGCCAGCAGCCTGGAGTGGGTTGAGGACACTGAAGCTTTCTTT
TRBV25-1	.	TRBD2	TRBJ2-1	CAGSARTSGRYNEQFF	TGTGCCGGCAGTGCACGGACTAGCGGGAGGTACAATGAGCAGTTCTTC
TRBV10-3	.	.	TRBJ2-7	CAINRDGTYEQYF	TGTGCCATCAATCGGGACGGAACCTACGAGCAGTACTTC
TRBV6-2/TRBV6-3	few	.	TRBJ2-5	CASRSRHDQETQYF	TGTGCCAGCAGGTCCAGGCACGACCAAGAGACCCAGTACTTC